Presented here are 2 T cell receptor beta chains from one specimen sequenced in a study of blood T cell repertoires in COVID-19. Generated by immunoSEQ multiplex PCR, the TCRdb table keeps only in-frame clones and is missing some. This sample has 84,000 or so clones, with about 83% found just once. Sequenced: peripheral blood. The receptors derive from a human donor in a cohort sampled during active COVID-19.

The V and J genes are TRBV7-6 and TRBJ1-5, with D unclear. V lost 1 base, J lost 7 bases, and 14 bases lay in between. This CDR3 contains 15 residues. Germline lookup yields CDR1 SGHVS and CDR2 FNYEAQ. The CDR3 sequence is CASSLDGSPSQPQHF. The CDR3, as DNA: TGTGCCAGCAGCTTAGACGGGAGTCCGTCCCAGCCCCAGCATTTT. The variable domain in full, with the rest retrieved from reference TRBV7-6 and TRBJ1-5, is GAGVSQSPRYKVTKRGQDVALRCDPISGHVSLYWYRQALGQGPEFLTYFNYEAQQDKSGLPNDRFSAERPEGSISTLTIQRTEQRDSAMYRCASSLDGSPSQPQHFGDGTRLSIL.

The rearrangement joins TRBV7-2 to TRBJ2-5, with TRBD1 matching over 9 bases. The length of the CDR3 is 17 residues. The germline V gene has CDR1 SGHTA and CDR2 FQGNSA. Unmatched junction bases numbered 6, after V lost 1 base and J lost 0 bases. CDR3 nucleotide sequence: TGTGCCAGCAGCTTAGGGGACAGGGCGTGGTACCAAGAGACCCAGTACTTC. The encoded protein is CASSLGDRAWYQETQYF.